This paragraph reports one T cell receptor (beta chain). Method: immunoSEQ multiplex PCR; TCRdb's copy keeps in-frame clones and lacks some. The repertoire holds roughly 120,000 clones, with approximately 90% as singletons. CDR1 and CDR2 from the germline V gene are LNHDA and SQIVND (reference sequence). The CDR3 has 13 amino acids. V lost 7 bases and J 7 bases, leaving 14 bases between the germline ends. The source of the sample is a study of T cell responses to AZD1222 COVID-19 vaccine. The sequence came from an adult who received the AZD1222 COVID-19 vaccine. The rearrangement joins TRBV19 to TRBJ1-5; D gene uncertain. The sequencing here drew on peripheral blood, taken 28 days after the second AZD1222 dose. The CDR3: CASTLGNPQPQHF. In DNA, the CDR3 is TGTGCCAGTACCCTAGGCAACCCCCAGCCCCAGCATTTT.